What follows are 3 T cell receptor beta chains derived from one specimen sequenced in a study of blood T cell repertoires in COVID-19. TCRdb keeps only in-frame clones here, not all; method: immunoSEQ multiplex PCR. Among over 150,000 clones listed, 80% to 85% were seen once. The sequenced sample consisted of peripheral blood. Every receptor here comes from a woman aged 40 to 49 with COVID-19, enrolled during active disease.

The chain joins TRBV10-3 to TRBJ1-5; 7 bases map to TRBD1. Germline V gene lookup returns CDR1 ENHRY and CDR2 SYGVKD. With V trimmed by 4 bases and J by 1 base, 7 bases remained unmatched. The CDR3 length is 16 residues. DNA of the CDR3: TGTGCCATCAGTGCCAACAGGGGTAGAAGCAATCAGCCCCAGCATTTT. As protein: CAISANRGRSNQPQHF.

This chain links TRBV5-1 with TRBJ2-3; 9 bases fit TRBD1. The germline CDR1 and CDR2 sequences are SGHRS and YFSETQ. CDR3 length: 15 amino acids. Trimming took 2 bases from V and 4 from J; bases not matched to a gene: 5. In nucleotides, the CDR3 is TGCGCCAGCAGCTTCGGGGACAGGGCAGCAGATACGCAGTATTTT. This encodes CASSFGDRAADTQYF.

V gene TRBV19 combines with J gene TRBJ2-5, with 10 bases matching TRBD2. Per the germline V gene, CDR1 is LNHDA and CDR2 is SQIVND (reference sequence). The CDR3 consists of 17 residues. V gave up 4 bases and J gave up 5 bases; unmatched junction bases: 13. The DNA for the CDR3 is TGTGCCAGTAGTACTACGAGGGGGCTAGCGGGAGATGAGACCCAGTACTTC. Its translation is CASSTTRGLAGDETQYF.